This T cell receptor (beta chain) was profiled in a study of CD8+ T cells in alopecia areata. V shed 6 bases and J shed 2 bases, with 13 bases lying between them. CDR1 and CDR2 from the germline V gene are MNHEY and SVGAGI. CDR3 length equals 14 residues. Sequencing templates came from extracted RNA that was reverse transcribed into cDNA. Only in-frame clones appear in the TCRdb table, and some are missing; sequencing was by immunoSEQ multiplex PCR. Of 150,000 to 200,000 clones in the sample, 50% to 60% are singletons; the top ten hold roughly 15%. Sequenced here: CD4+ T cells sorted from blood, sampled at week 0. This sequence was found in a human donor with alopecia areata. The genes are TRBV6-5 and TRBJ1-2, with D possibly matching TRBD1 (5 bases). The CDR3 DNA sequence: TGTGCCAGCAGCCCGGTCGGGGGGAACTATGGCTACACCTTC. The encoded protein is CASSPVGGNYGYTF.